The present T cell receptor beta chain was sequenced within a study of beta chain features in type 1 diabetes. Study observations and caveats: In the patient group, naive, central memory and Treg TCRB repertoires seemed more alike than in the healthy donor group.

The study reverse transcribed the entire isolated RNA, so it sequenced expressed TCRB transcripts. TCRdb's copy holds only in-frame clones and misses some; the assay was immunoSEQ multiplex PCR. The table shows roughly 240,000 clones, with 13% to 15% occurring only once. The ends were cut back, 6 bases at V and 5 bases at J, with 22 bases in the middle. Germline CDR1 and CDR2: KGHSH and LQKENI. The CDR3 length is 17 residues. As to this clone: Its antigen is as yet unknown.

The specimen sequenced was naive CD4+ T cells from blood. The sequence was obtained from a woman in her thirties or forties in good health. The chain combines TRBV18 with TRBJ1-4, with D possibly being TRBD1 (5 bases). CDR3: CASSPQGVNRMNEKLFF. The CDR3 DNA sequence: TGTGCCAGCTCGCCCCAAGGTGTTAACAGGATGAATGAAAAACTGTTTTTT.